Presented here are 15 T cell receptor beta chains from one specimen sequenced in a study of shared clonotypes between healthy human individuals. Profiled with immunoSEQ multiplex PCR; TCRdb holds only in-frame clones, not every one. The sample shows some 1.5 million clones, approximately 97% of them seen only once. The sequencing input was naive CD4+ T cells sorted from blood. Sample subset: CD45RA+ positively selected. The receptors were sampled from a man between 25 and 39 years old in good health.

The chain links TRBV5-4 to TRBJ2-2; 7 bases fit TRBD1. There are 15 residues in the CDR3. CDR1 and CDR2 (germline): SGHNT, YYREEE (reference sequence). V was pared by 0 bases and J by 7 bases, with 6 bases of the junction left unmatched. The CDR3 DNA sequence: TGTGCCAGCAGCTTGGTTTCAGGGGGTATCGGGGAGCTGTTTTTT. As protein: CASSLVSGGIGELFF.

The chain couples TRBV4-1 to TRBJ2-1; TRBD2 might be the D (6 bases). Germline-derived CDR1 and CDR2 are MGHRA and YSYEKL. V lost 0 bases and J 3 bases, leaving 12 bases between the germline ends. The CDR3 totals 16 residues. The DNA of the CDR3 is TGCGCCAGCAGCCAAGAGAGCGGGTTGTTCTACAATGAGCAGTTCTTC. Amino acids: CASSQESGLFYNEQFF.

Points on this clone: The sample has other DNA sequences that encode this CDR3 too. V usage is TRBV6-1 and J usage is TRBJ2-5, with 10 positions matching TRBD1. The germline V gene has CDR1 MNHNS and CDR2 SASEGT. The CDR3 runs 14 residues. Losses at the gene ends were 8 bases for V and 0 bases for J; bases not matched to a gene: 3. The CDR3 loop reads CASSDRGYQETQYF. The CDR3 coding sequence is TGTGCCAGCTCGGACAGGGGGTACCAAGAGACCCAGTACTTC.

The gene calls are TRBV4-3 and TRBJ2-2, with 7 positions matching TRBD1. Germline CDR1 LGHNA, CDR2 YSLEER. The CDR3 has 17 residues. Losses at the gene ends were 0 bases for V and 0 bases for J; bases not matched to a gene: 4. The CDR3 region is CASSQEWTGSNTGELFF. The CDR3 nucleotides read TGCGCCAGCAGCCAAGAATGGACAGGTTCGAACACCGGGGAGCTGTTTTTT.

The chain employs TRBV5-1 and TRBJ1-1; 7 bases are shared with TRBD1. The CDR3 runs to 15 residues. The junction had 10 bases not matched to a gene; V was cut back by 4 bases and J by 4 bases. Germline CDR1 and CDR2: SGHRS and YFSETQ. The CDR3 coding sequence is TGCGCCAGCAGCGAACAACAGGGGAGTGGCACTGAAGCTTTCTTT. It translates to CASSEQQGSGTEAFF.

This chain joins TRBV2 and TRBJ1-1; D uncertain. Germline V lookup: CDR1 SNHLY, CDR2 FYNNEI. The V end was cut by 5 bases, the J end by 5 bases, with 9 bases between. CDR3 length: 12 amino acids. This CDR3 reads CASSYGMTEAFF. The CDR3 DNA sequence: TGTGCCAGCAGTTACGGAATGACTGAAGCTTTCTTT.

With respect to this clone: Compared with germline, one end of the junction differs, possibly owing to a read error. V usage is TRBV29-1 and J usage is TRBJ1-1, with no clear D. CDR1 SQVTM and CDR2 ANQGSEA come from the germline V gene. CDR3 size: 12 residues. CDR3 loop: CSVEGRAGGFGW. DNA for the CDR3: TGCAGCGTTGAGGGGAGGGCAGGCGGGTTCGGTTGG. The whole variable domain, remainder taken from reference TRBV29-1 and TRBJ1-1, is SAVISQKPSRDICQRGTSLTIQCQVDSQVTMMFWYRQQPGQSLTLIATANQGSEATYESGFVIDKFPISRPNLTFSTLTVSNMSPEDSSIYLCSVEGRAGGFGWGQGTRLTVV.

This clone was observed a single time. The CDR3 protein is CASSTLPGSNQPQHF. CDR3 bases: TGCGCCAGCAGCACACTCCCGGGTAGCAATCAGCCCCAGCATTTT. The chain couples TRBV5-1 to TRBJ1-5; D is unclear. The CDR3 is 15 amino acids. V was pared by 4 bases and J by 0 bases, with 11 bases between. From germline, CDR1 is SGHRS and CDR2 YFSETQ.

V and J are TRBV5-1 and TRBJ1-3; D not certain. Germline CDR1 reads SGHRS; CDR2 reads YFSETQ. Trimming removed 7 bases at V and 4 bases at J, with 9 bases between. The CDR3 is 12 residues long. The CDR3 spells CASRGEGNTIYF. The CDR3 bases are TGCGCCAGCCGCGGGGAAGGAAACACCATATATTTT.

This chain's CDR3 is CASSYMTGGANYGYTF. CDR3 DNA sequence: TGTGCCAGCAGTTACATGACAGGGGGCGCGAACTATGGCTACACCTTC. V is TRBV6-5 and J is TRBJ1-2; 10 bases fit TRBD1. This CDR3 contains 16 residues. V lost 2 bases and J lost 2; bases outside the gene matches: 5. The V gene's germline CDR1 is MNHEY and CDR2 SVGAGI.

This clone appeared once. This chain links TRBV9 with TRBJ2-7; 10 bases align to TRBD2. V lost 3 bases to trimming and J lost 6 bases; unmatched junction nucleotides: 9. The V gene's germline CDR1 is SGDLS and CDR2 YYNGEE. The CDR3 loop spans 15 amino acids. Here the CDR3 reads CASSAGLAELGEQYF. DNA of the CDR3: TGTGCCAGCAGCGCAGGACTAGCGGAGCTGGGCGAGCAGTACTTC.

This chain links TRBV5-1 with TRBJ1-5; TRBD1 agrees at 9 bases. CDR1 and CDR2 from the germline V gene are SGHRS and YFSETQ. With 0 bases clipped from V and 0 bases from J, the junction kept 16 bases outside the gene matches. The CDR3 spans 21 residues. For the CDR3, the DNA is TGCGCCAGCAGCTTGGCGGAAACAGGGGGCCGGGGACGCTATAGCAATCAGCCCCAGCATTTT. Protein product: CASSLAETGGRGRYSNQPQHF.

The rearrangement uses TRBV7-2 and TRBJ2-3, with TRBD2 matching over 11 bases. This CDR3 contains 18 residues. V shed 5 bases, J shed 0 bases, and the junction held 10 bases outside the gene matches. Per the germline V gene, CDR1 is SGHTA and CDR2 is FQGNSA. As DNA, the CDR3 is TGTGCCAGCAGCCCAAGTAGCGGGAGGGCCGGGAGCACAGATACGCAGTATTTT. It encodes CASSPSSGRAGSTDTQYF.

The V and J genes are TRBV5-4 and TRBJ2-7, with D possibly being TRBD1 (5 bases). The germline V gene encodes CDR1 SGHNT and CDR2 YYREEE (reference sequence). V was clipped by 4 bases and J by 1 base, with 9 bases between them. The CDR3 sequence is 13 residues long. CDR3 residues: CASSKRGSYEQYF. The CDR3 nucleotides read TGTGCCAGCAGCAAAAGGGGTTCCTACGAGCAGTACTTC.

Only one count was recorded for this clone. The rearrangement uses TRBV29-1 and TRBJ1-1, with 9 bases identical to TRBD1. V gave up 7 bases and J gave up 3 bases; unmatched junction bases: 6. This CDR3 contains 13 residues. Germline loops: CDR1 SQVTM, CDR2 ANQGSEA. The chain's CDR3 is CSGQRQGDTEAFF. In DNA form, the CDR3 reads TGCAGCGGCCAACGACAGGGGGACACTGAAGCTTTCTTT.